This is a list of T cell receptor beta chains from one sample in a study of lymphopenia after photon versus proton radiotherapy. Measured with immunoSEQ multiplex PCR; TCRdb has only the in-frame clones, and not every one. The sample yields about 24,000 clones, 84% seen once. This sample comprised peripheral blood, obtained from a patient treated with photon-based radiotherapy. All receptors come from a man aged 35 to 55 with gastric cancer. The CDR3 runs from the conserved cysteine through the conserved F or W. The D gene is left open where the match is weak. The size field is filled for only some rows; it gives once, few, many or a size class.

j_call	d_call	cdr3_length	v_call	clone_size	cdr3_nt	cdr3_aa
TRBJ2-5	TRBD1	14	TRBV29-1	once	TGCAGCGTTGCAGGGACAGGGTTCCAAGAGACCCAGTACTTC	CSVAGTGFQETQYF
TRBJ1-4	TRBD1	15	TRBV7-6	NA	TGTGCCAGCAGCTTAGCGACAGGGTTGAATGAAAAACTGTTTTTT	CASSLATGLNEKLFF
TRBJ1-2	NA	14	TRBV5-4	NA	TGTGCCAGCATCCGCGACAGGAACTCCGTCAGCTACACCTTC	CASIRDRNSVSYTF
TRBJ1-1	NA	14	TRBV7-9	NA	TGTGCCAGCAGTGAGACGGGTCTGAACACTGAAGCTTTCTTT	CASSETGLNTEAFF
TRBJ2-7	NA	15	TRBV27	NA	TGTGCCAGCAGTGGCGGGAATCTAGGGGGTCCGTCGCAGTACTTC	CASSGGNLGGPSQYF
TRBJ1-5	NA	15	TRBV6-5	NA	TGTGCCAGCAGGAGGTCGGGGTTGAGGGGTCAGCCCCAGCATTTT	CASRRSGLRGQPQHF
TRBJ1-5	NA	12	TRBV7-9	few	TGTGCCAGCAGCTTAGTGGGTCAGCCCCAGCATTTT	CASSLVGQPQHF
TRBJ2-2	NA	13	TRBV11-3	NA	TGTGCCAGCAGCTTCACCGCTACCGGGGAGCTGTTTTTT	CASSFTATGELFF
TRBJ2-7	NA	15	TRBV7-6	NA	TGTGCCAGCAGCTTAGGTCGTCAGGGGCATGGCGAGCAGTACTTC	CASSLGRQGHGEQYF
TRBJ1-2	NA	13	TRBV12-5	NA	TGTGCTAGTGGTCCACATCTACACAGGGAAAACACCTTC	CASGPHLHRENTF
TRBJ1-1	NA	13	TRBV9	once	TGTGCCAGCAGCGTACAGGGTGACACTGAAGCTTTCTTT	CASSVQGDTEAFF
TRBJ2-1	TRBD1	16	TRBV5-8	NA	TGTGCCAGCAGCTTTGGGGGGACAGGGATCGGTGGTGAGCAGTTCTTC	CASSFGGTGIGGEQFF
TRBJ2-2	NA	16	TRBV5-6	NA	TGTGCCAGCAGCTGGGGACTCGCCGAGGGCACCGGGGAGCTGTTTTTT	CASSWGLAEGTGELFF
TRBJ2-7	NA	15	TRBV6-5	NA	TGTGCCAGCAGTTACAGGCGGGATACCTCCTACGAGCAGTACTTC	CASSYRRDTSYEQYF
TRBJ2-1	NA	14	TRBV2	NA	TGTGCCAGCAGTCTGTCAGGGGTTGTCAATGAGCAGTTCTTC	CASSLSGVVNEQFF
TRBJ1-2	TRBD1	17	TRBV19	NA	TGTGCCAGTAGTAAGGACAGGGGACAACTTCTTAACTATGGCTACACCTTC	CASSKDRGQLLNYGYTF
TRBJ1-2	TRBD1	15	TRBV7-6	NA	TGTGCCAGCAGCTTAGCAGGGGGGACAGACCATGGCTACACCTTC	CASSLAGGTDHGYTF
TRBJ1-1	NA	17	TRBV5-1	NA	TGCGCCAGCAGCGCTGGCGTCCAGCACAGGCTGAACACTGAAGCTTTCTTT	CASSAGVQHRLNTEAFF
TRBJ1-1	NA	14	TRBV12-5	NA	TGTGCTAGTGGTTCCCCCCCCGAGAACACTGAAGCTTTCTTT	CASGSPPENTEAFF
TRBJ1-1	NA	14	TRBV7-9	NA	TGTGCCAGCAGCCCCCCGACGGGCGCCTTAAGAGCTTTCTTT	CASSPPTGALRAFF
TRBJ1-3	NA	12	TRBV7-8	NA	TGTGCCAGCAGCTCCCCCGCTCACACCATATATTTT	CASSSPAHTIYF
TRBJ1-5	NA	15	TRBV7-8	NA	TGTGCCAGCAGCTTAACCGGGACGGCAGGTCAGCCCCAGCATTTT	CASSLTGTAGQPQHF
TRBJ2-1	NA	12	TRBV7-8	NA	TGTGCCAGCAGCCGAGCGGCCCATGAGCAGTTCTTC	CASSRAAHEQFF
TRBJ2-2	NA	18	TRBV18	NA	TGTGCCAGCTCACCAGGCGGATTTACGGGACCCAACACCGGGGAGCTGTTTTTT	CASSPGGFTGPNTGELFF
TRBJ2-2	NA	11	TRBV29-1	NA	TGCAGCGTTGGACAGGCCGGGGAGCTGTTTTTT	CSVGQAGELFF
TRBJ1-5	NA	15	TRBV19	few	TGTGCCAGTAGTATAGCGGCGGCGATCGGTCAGCCCCAGCATTTT	CASSIAAAIGQPQHF
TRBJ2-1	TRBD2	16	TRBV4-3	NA	TGCGCCAGCAGCCAAGATCTAGACGCGGGGGGGCGGGAGCAGTTCTTC	CASSQDLDAGGREQFF
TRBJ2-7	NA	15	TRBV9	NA	TGTGCCAGCAGCTTCCGTGAGGGCACCTCCTACGAGCAGTACTTC	CASSFREGTSYEQYF
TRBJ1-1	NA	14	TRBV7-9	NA	TGTGCCAGCTCCGGGCCCCGAGGGAACACTGAAGCTTTCTTT	CASSGPRGNTEAFF
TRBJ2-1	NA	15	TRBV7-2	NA	TGTGCCAGCAGCTTAGGAGGGACCCTAACCGGGGAGCAGTTCTTC	CASSLGGTLTGEQFF
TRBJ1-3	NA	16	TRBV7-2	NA	TGTGCCAGCAGCTCCCCCCGCGGGGGGGCTGGAAACACCATATATTTT	CASSSPRGGAGNTIYF
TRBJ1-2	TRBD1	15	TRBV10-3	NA	TGTGCCATCAGTGACCGGACAGGGGGCGTCTATGGCTACACCTTC	CAISDRTGGVYGYTF
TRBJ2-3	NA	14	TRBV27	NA	TGTGCCAGCAGTTCGGGACTTTACACAGATACGCAGTATTTT	CASSSGLYTDTQYF